This passage covers 8 T cell receptor beta chains from one sample sequenced in a study of blood T cell repertoires in COVID-19. Sequencing used immunoSEQ multiplex PCR; TCRdb keeps in-frame clones, though not all of them. The data contain some 200,000 clones, approximately 90% of them seen just once; the ten biggest clones take up over 3%. Sequencing input: PBMCs or T cells enriched from blood (not recorded which). The receptors stem from a woman between 40 and 55 years old with acute COVID-19.

The chain uses TRBV19 and TRBJ2-2; 9 bases are shared with TRBD2. CDR3 length: 17 residues. Germline V lookup: CDR1 LNHDA, CDR2 SQIVND (reference sequence). The trim removed 3 bases at V and 3 bases at J, leaving 8 bases unmatched. CDR3 DNA: TGTGCCAGTAGTATCCAGCGGGGGGCGAGACACACCGGGGAGCTGTTTTTT. Its translation: CASSIQRGARHTGELFF.

This chain uses TRBV4-1 with TRBJ1-1; D not resolved. CDR1 is MGHRA and CDR2 is YSYEKL in the germline V gene. Trimming left V 2 bases short and J 4 bases short, with 11 bases between. This CDR3 has 14 residues. CDR3 in amino acids: CASSQRVEGTEAFF. CDR3 in DNA: TGCGCCAGCAGCCAAAGGGTTGAGGGCACTGAAGCTTTCTTT.

The chain carries TRBV7-2 and TRBJ2-2, with TRBD1 identical over 8 bases. The CDR3 is 14 amino acids. V lost 5 bases and J lost 4; bases outside the gene matches: 3. Germline values: CDR1 SGHTA, CDR2 FQGNSA. CDR3 residues: CASSPGQGTGELFF. CDR3 sequence (DNA): TGTGCCAGCAGCCCCGGACAGGGCACCGGGGAGCTGTTTTTT. The variable domain in full, completed from reference TRBV7-2 and TRBJ2-2, reads GAGVSQSPSNKVTEKGKDVELRCDPISGHTALYWYRQSLGQGLEFLIYFQGNSAPDKSGLPSDRFSAERTGGSVSTLTIQRTQQEDSAVYLCASSPGQGTGELFFGEGSRLTVL.

The chain uses TRBV7-9 and TRBJ2-7; D perhaps matches TRBD1 (6 bases). The CDR3 length is 15 residues. Deletions cut 1 base from V and 3 bases from J, with 13 bases between. Germline V gene data show CDR1 as SEHNR and CDR2 as FQNEAQ (reference sequence). The CDR3 DNA sequence: TGTGCCAGCAGCTTAGATCATGGGGGACACTACGAGCAGTACGTC. This codes for CASSLDHGGHYEQYV.

This rearrangement joins TRBV9 to TRBJ1-6, with D hard to call. Trimming removed 4 bases from V and 8 bases from J, with 13 bases in between. CDR3 length equals 14 residues. From germline, CDR1 is SGDLS and CDR2 YYNGEE. The CDR3 here is CASSLRGDDSPLHF. The DNA of the CDR3 is TGTGCCAGCAGCCTCCGGGGTGATGATTCACCCCTCCACTTT.

This clone occurred once. At one end the junction does not follow the germline gene, possibly because of a read error. The chain carries TRBV6-5 and TRBJ2-1; D may be TRBD1 (5 bases). The CDR3 sequence is 14 residues long. Germline CDR1 reads MNHEY; CDR2 reads SVGAGI. CDR3 bases: TGTGCCAGCAGCCCACCAGGGATCTACAATGAGCAATTCTTC. This translates into CASSPPGIYNEQFF.

J is TRBJ1-3 and V is TRBV19, with D tentatively TRBD1 (5 bases). Per germline, CDR1 LNHDA and CDR2 SQIVND (reference sequence). The CDR3 has 14 amino acids. V shed 4 bases and J shed 0 bases, with 7 bases lying between them. The CDR3 region has the DNA TGTGCCAGTAGTAGCGACAGCTCTGGAAACACCATATATTTT. It codes for CASSSDSSGNTIYF.

The chain is built from TRBV27 and TRBJ2-1, with 7 nucleotides matching TRBD1. The CDR3 has 16 amino acids. With V trimmed by 1 base and J by 2 bases, 5 bases remained unmatched. CDR1 is MNHEY, CDR2 SMNVEV, per germline (reference sequence). This CDR3 is CASSLFGTAAYNEQFF. The CDR3 coding sequence is TGTGCCAGCAGTTTATTCGGGACAGCGGCCTACAATGAGCAGTTCTTC.